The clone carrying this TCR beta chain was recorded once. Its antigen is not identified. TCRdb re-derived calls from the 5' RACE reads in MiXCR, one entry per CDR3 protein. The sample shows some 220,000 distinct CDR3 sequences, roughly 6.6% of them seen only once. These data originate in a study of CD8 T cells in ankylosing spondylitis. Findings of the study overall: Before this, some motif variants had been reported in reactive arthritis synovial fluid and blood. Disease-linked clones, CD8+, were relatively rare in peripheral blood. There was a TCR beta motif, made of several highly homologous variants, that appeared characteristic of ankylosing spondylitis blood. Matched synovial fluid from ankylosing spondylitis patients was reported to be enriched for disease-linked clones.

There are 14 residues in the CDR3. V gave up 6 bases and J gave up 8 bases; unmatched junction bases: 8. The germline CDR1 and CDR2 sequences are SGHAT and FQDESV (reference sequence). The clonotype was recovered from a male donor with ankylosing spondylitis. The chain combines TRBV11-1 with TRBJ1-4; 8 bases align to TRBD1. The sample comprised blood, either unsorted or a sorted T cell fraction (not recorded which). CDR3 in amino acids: CASSWTGFGEKLFF. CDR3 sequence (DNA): TGTGCCAGCAGTTGGACAGGGTTTGGAGAAAAACTGTTTTTT.